Here is one T cell receptor beta chain with its context. These data come from a study of blood T cell repertoires in COVID-19. The overall study: There were acute and convalescent COVID-19 samples, and they came from the United States, Italy and Spain. Sources were T cells, B-cell-depleted T cells, or PBMCs; the material itself was cDNA or gDNA.

CDR3 length equals 16 residues. V lost 0 bases, J lost 4 bases, and 6 bases stayed unmatched. Per the germline V gene, CDR1 is SGDLS and CDR2 is YYNGEE. Seattle participants joined during active infection and were tracked over time. Per the original data handling: Reference gene primer amplification in the assay estimated nucleated cell counts. Here immunoSEQ multiplex PCR was the method, and the copy in TCRdb shows in-frame clones only, minus some. The DNA gave D and trimming, while V, J and clone size come from that table. Of 90,000 or so clones listed, about nine tenths are singletons. This TCR was recovered from a man in his fifties or sixties with COVID-19, enrolled during active disease. V usage is TRBV9 and J usage is TRBJ2-3; 9 positions agree with TRBD2. The sample consisted of peripheral blood. In DNA form, the CDR3 reads TGTGCCAGCAGCGTAGCCGCGGGGGGGCGATCAGATACGCAGTATTTT. Its protein product is CASSVAAGGRSDTQYF.